This T cell receptor beta chain was identified in a study of CD8+ T cells in alopecia areata (dated by TCRdb to between 2018 and 2020). In the study overall: Treated patients were enrolled in an open-label pilot trial of oral tofacitinib, 5 to 10 mg twice daily, for moderate-to-severe alopecia areata. For the treated patients, the SALT score, which quantifies what percentage of scalp surface area is affected, served as the measure of disease severity. Tofacitinib was given for 6 to 18 months, followed by 6 months of follow-up off drug to assess delayed response and recurrence. RNA was extracted with the PAXgene miRNA kit for fixed scalp, the miRNeasy kit for PBMCs, and the RNeasy kit for mouse skin. Biopsies were taken from tofacitinib-treated patients at baseline and at 4 and 24 weeks of treatment, and a later scalp biopsy was taken in several of the tofacitinib-treated patients. In both human patients and the C3H/HeJ mouse model, the study applied high-throughput TCRbeta sequencing to look at T cell clonal expansion in alopecia areata. Scalp clonality was compared across normal scalp (n=4), patchy alopecia areata scalp (n=8), and alopecia totalis/universalis scalp (n=8). TCRbeta CDR3 regions were amplified by immunoSEQ multiplex PCR with 35 Vbeta forward and 13 Jbeta reverse primers. On the human side, TCRbeta sequencing was run on scalp tissue and on sorted CD4+ and CD8+ peripheral blood T cells from healthy controls and from alopecia areata patients with either patchy or totalis/universalis disease.

The method was the immunoSEQ multiplex PCR assay. To provide template for TCR sequencing, every sample had RNA extracted and reverse transcribed into cDNA. First-strand cDNA was synthesized using SuperScript III with a 2:1 mix of oligo-dT and random hexamers. Amplification bias was assessed with a synthetic immune receptor repertoire, and residual bias was removed computationally. In the paper's pipeline: Raw reads were preprocessed for error removal, and CDR3 was defined according to IMGT conventions as running from the conserved cysteine to phenylalanine. To get clonality, Shannon entropy was normalized by log2 of the number of productive unique TCRs and the result was subtracted from 1. Scalp TCRbeta sequences were cross-referenced with sorted blood CD4 and CD8 repertoires so that the CD4 or CD8 identity of scalp clones could be inferred. TCRdb re-hosts the immuneACCESS table, in-frame sequences only. Its copies lack some clones; in the studies checked, an unresolved V gene accounts for under half of them, and the cause for the rest is not known. V and J calls and clone size are given by that table; D and trimming were obtained from the DNA. For this sample the table gives fewer than 150,000 clones, of which roughly 80% were detected only once. The ten largest make up about 25% of the sample.

Looking up the germline V gene (reference sequence) yields CDR1 LNHDA and CDR2 SQIVND. Reading from cysteine to phenylalanine, the CDR3 counts 14 amino acids. The DNA shown is the 42-base CDR3, in frame from base 1. The junction shows trimming of 3 bases on V and 7 bases on J, plus 10 bases between the germline ends. Taken with the paper, the label for time point translates to: around 4 weeks on oral tofacitinib. The label giving this sample's treatment or condition can be read as: oral pan-JAK inhibitor, 5-10 mg twice daily. Lesional scalp punch biopsies and peripheral blood were collected from alopecia areata patients. PBMCs were separated by density centrifugation and stained for CD3, CD4 and CD8, after which CD4+ and CD8+ T cells were sorted on a FACSAria. Regarding this clone: This clone's antigen is unknown. It has no much larger one-base neighbor in the sample; base qualities were not kept.

Beyond this particular receptor, the publication reports: Tofacitinib significantly lowered scalp clonality and the number of expanded CD8+ clones among the top 100 scalp clones. Scalp TCR repertoire analysis is complicated because resident alphabeta T cells in normal human skin are also sequenced, whereas mouse skin is dominated by gammadelta T cells. TCR sequences shared between patients were less clear than in mice, possibly partly because of HLA diversity in the patient population. Many expanded lesional clones persisted in scalp and blood during tofacitinib treatment, which may partly explain relapse after stopping treatment. Higher clonality and more expanded CD8+ clones were observed in lesional scalp than in normal scalp, particularly in alopecia totalis/universalis, a finding suggestive of antigenic drive. Because the treated cohort was small and included a single nonresponder, larger studies are needed to assess links between baseline CD8+ expansion and response.

The chain employs TRBV19 and TRBJ1-6; 5 matching bases give a weak D call of TRBD1. The origin of this receptor is a human donor with alopecia areata. The sample here was CD8+ T cells sorted from blood, taken at week 4, from a patient treated with tofacitinib. At the DNA level, the sequence is TGTGCCAGTAGTATGGGGACTTGGAATTCACCCCTCCACTTT. This codes for CASSMGTWNSPLHF.